Each of the 11 T cell receptor beta chains below was sequenced from the same sample in a study of blood T cell repertoires in COVID-19. TCRdb keeps only in-frame clones here, not all; method: immunoSEQ multiplex PCR. The table shows a few hundred thousand clones, with roughly nine tenths occurring only once. The specimen sequenced was peripheral blood. Source of these receptors: a woman between 50 and 59 years old who had recovered from COVID-19.

This clone was seen more than once but under ten times. The chain has TRBV2 and TRBJ2-1; 7 bases align to TRBD2. The germline V gene has CDR1 SNHLY and CDR2 FYNNEI. The length of the CDR3 is 17 residues. V shed 7 bases, J shed 6 bases, and the junction held 18 bases outside the gene matches. The DNA of the CDR3 is TGTGCCAGCAACCTAAGCGGGAATTGGAAGGGAAGCAATGAGCAGTTCTTC. Residues: CASNLSGNWKGSNEQFF.

As to this clone: Different DNA sequences within this sample yield the same CDR3. The chain recombines TRBV19 with TRBJ1-5, with D possibly TRBD1 on 5 matching bases. Trimming took 3 bases from V and 0 from J, leaving 6 bases between them. Germline-derived CDR1 and CDR2 are LNHDA and SQIVND (reference sequence). The CDR3 loop spans 14 amino acids. DNA for the CDR3: TGTGCCAGTAGTATCAGGGATAGCAATCAGCCCCAGCATTTT. Protein product: CASSIRDSNQPQHF.

The table lists this clone with a few counts. This chain uses TRBV5-1 with TRBJ2-5, with 16 bases aligning to TRBD2. CDR1 and CDR2 (germline): SGHRS, YFSETQ. CDR3 length: 19 amino acids. V trimming: 4 bases; J trimming: 5 bases; junction bases outside the gene matches: 14. CDR3 sequence: CASSPEPGLAGGPGETQYF. The CDR3 DNA is TGCGCCAGCAGCCCCGAGCCGGGACTAGCGGGGGGGCCGGGGGAGACCCAGTACTTC.

Points on this clone: The sample has other DNA sequences that encode this CDR3 too. This chain uses TRBV3-1 (or the pseudogene TRBV3-2) with TRBJ1-2; D unresolved. V was cut by 0 bases and J by 2 bases, with 4 bases left in between. Germline V gene lookup returns CDR1 LGHDT and CDR2 YNNKEL (reference sequence). The CDR3 is 13 amino acids. CDR3 sequence reads: CASSQDRNYGYTF. Written as DNA, the CDR3 is TGTGCCAGCAGCCAAGACAGGAACTATGGCTACACCTTC.

V and J are TRBV11-2 and TRBJ2-1, with 9 bases that match TRBD2. The CDR3 totals 15 residues. V was pared by 5 bases and J by 8 bases, with 10 bases of the junction left unmatched. Germline CDR1 reads SGHAT; CDR2 reads FQNNGV. The CDR3: CASSPLSAGGYEQFF. DNA of the CDR3: TGTGCCAGCAGCCCGCTATCAGCGGGAGGCTATGAGCAGTTCTTC. Full variable domain (outside the CDR3, taken from reference TRBV11-2 and TRBJ2-1): EAGVAQSPRYKIIEKRQSVAFWCNPISGHATLYWYQQILGQGPKLLIQFQNNGVVDDSQLPKDRFSAERLKGVDSTLKIQPAKLEDSAVYLCASSPLSAGGYEQFFGPGTRLTVL.

The V call is TRBV6-6, the J call TRBJ2-1; perhaps TRBD2 as D (6 bases). This CDR3 has 14 residues. Germline V lookup: CDR1 MNHNY, CDR2 SVGAGI (reference sequence). V was cut by 7 bases and J by 10 bases, with 20 bases left in between. DNA of the CDR3: TGTGCCAGCATCAAAGGGAGTAGCGGAGGCGAGCAGTTCTTC. Its protein is CASIKGSSGGEQFF.

In the case of this clone: The junction shows a germline mismatch at one end, possibly a read error. The rearrangement uses TRBV5-1 and TRBJ1-6; weak D call: TRBD1 (5 bases). Germline lookup yields CDR1 SGHRS and CDR2 YFSETQ. This CDR3 comprises 14 residues. The CDR3 coding sequence is TGCGCCAGCAGGTTGGGACCGGAGACTTCACCCCTCCACTTT. Residues: CASRLGPETSPLHF.

The chain combines TRBV18 with TRBJ2-2, with a weak D call TRBD1 (6 bases). The CDR3 totals 16 residues. V was pared by 1 base and J by 4 bases, with 13 bases between. CDR1 is KGHSH and CDR2 is LQKENI in the germline V gene. The CDR3 DNA reads TGTGCCAGCTCACCACTTCAGGGGCCGGGCACCGGGGAGCTGTTTTTT. This encodes CASSPLQGPGTGELFF.

This chain connects TRBV4-1 to TRBJ1-2; weak D call: TRBD1 (5 bases). Germline lookup yields CDR1 MGHRA and CDR2 YSYEKL. The CDR3 is 15 amino acids. V shed 4 bases and J shed 7 bases, with 19 bases lying between them. The CDR3 loop is CASSPRDLSGFGYTF. In DNA form, the CDR3 reads TGCGCCAGCAGCCCCAGGGACTTATCTGGTTTTGGCTACACCTTC.

The genes are TRBV9 and TRBJ1-1, with 7 bases lining up with TRBD1. Germline V gene data show CDR1 as SGDLS and CDR2 as YYNGEE. The CDR3 extends over 11 amino acids. V lost 4 bases and J lost 7; bases outside the gene matches: 1. CDR3 nucleotides: TGTGCCAGCAGCCGGGACAGTGAAGCTTTCTTT. The encoded protein is CASSRDSEAFF.

The CDR3 DNA sequence: TGTGCCAGCTCACCGAGACAGGGGAATGGCCAGCCCCAGCATTTT. Amino acids: CASSPRQGNGQPQHF. This rearrangement joins TRBV18 to TRBJ1-5; 8 positions agree with TRBD1. The CDR3 totals 15 residues. Germline assignment: CDR1 KGHSH and CDR2 LQKENI. The ends lost 3 bases at V and 7 bases at J; junction bases unmatched: 8. The full variable domain, with the rest looked up from reference TRBV18 and TRBJ1-5, is NAGVMQNPRHLVRRRGQEARLRCSPMKGHSHVYWYRQLPEEGLKFMVYLQKENIIDESGMPKERFSAEFPKEGPSILRIQQVVRGDSAAYFCASSPRQGNGQPQHFGDGTRLSIL.